This T cell receptor (beta chain) derives from a study of blood T cell repertoires in COVID-19. Whole-study context: Acute-phase and convalescent COVID-19 samples originated in the United States, Italy and Spain. Sources were T cells, B-cell-depleted T cells, or PBMCs; the material itself was cDNA or gDNA.

CDR3 length: 14 amino acids. Germline V lookup: CDR1 MNHEY, CDR2 SVGAGI. V was trimmed by 4 bases and J by 6 bases, leaving 14 bases between them. How the authors handled the data: For nucleated cells, counts were estimated from reference gene primer amplification. TCRdb keeps only in-frame clones here, not all; method: immunoSEQ multiplex PCR. V and J calls and clone size come straight from that table; D and trimming were deduced from the DNA. The repertoire holds roughly 100,000 clones, approximately 80% seen once, with 12% in the top ten. V is TRBV6-5 and J is TRBJ2-3; tentative D call: TRBD2 (6 bases). The sample comprised peripheral blood. This TCR derives from a human donor in a cohort sampled during active COVID-19. The CDR3 DNA sequence: TGTGCCAGCAGTTCCCCGCGGGGTAGGGATACGCAGTATTTT. It specifies CASSSPRGRDTQYF.